The 24 T cell receptor beta chains presented below share a single source sample, sequenced in a study of T-cell reconstitution after alpha-beta-depleted transplantation in children. Preparation of the TCRbeta library involved a method that used unique molecular identifiers. TCRdb processed the PCR reads anew with MiXCR; each CDR3 protein has one entry. The sample carries hundreds of thousands of distinct CDR3 sequences, roughly 17% recorded once. The specimen was PBMCs from the stem cell graft donor, collected from the stem cell graft. Receptors were obtained from a human donor who donated a stem cell graft to a child with acute myeloid leukemia.

CDR3 protein: CASSPRQGVSEAFF. The CDR3 DNA sequence: TGCGCCAGCAGCCCTCGACAGGGAGTGTCTGAAGCTTTCTTT. The genes are TRBV5-1 and TRBJ1-1, with TRBD1 matching 7 bases. Germline assignment: CDR1 SGHRS and CDR2 YFSETQ. The CDR3 runs to 14 residues. V lost 4 bases and J lost 6; bases outside the gene matches: 9.

This chain uses TRBV6-5 with TRBJ2-5, with 10 nucleotides matching TRBD1. After removal of 2 bases from V and 5 bases from J, the junction contained 8 bases not matched to a gene. CDR3 length: 16 amino acids. The germline V gene has CDR1 MNHEY and CDR2 SVGAGI. CDR3: CASSYRVWTGGETQYF. Written as DNA, the CDR3 is TGTGCCAGCAGTTACCGGGTCTGGACAGGGGGGGAGACCCAGTACTTC.

Many counts were recorded for this clonotype. The chain links TRBV20-1 to TRBJ1-1; no clear D. Germline V gene lookup returns CDR1 DFQATT and CDR2 SNEGSKA (reference sequence). The CDR3 spans 13 residues. V was clipped by 3 bases and J by 0 bases, with 8 bases between them. The CDR3 DNA follows: TGCAGTGCTAGTGGACGGGTGAACACTGAAGCTTTCTTT. It yields the protein CSASGRVNTEAFF.

This clonotype was seen a few times. The V call is TRBV15, the J call TRBJ1-5; no definite D call. Germline V gene lookup returns CDR1 LNHNV and CDR2 YYDKDF (reference sequence). Trimming took off 3 bases at V and 4 bases at J, with 13 bases between the two ends. This CDR3 has 15 amino acids. Here the CDR3 DNA reads TGTGCCACCAGCAGGGGGTTGGGTTGGAATCAGCCCCAGCATTTT. Amino acid sequence: CATSRGLGWNQPQHF.

This clonotype has only a few counts. The rearrangement joins TRBV5-1 to TRBJ2-1, with D possibly being TRBD1 or TRBD2 (5 bases each). Germline V lookup: CDR1 SGHRS, CDR2 YFSETQ. The CDR3 is 13 residues long. Trimming stripped 4 bases from V and 6 bases from J, with 11 bases between. Here the CDR3 DNA reads TGCGCCAGCAGCCCCGGGGACGCCAATGAGCAGTTCTTC. Amino acid sequence: CASSPGDANEQFF.

With regard to this clonotype: The junction departs from germline at one end; a sequencing error may be responsible. V is TRBV20-1 and J is TRBJ2-1; the D gene could be TRBD1 or TRBD2 (6 bases each). There are 15 residues in the CDR3. The germline V gene encodes CDR1 DFQATT and CDR2 SNEGSKA (reference sequence). The CDR3 loop reads CCAFAGQGPINEQFF. DNA for the CDR3: TGCTGTGCATTCGCGGGACAAGGTCCGATCAATGAGCAGTTCTTC.

This clonotype was found a few times. The genes are TRBV20-1 and TRBJ1-2, with D possibly being TRBD1 (6 bases). Germline CDR1 DFQATT, CDR2 SNEGSKA (reference sequence). CDR3 length: 13 residues. CDR3 region: CGGEAGAAYGYTF. CDR3 coding DNA: TGCGGGGGGGAGGCAGGGGCAGCTTATGGCTACACCTTC.

This clonotype came up many times. The chain recombines TRBV20-1 with TRBJ2-7; 9 bases are shared with TRBD1. This CDR3 has 13 amino acids. V lost 5 bases to trimming and J lost 5 bases; unmatched junction nucleotides: 7. CDR1 is DFQATT, CDR2 SNEGSKA, per germline (reference sequence). CDR3 sequence reads: CSAAPGQGHEQYF. For the CDR3, the DNA is TGCAGTGCTGCACCGGGACAGGGCCACGAGCAGTACTTC.

There are a few counts of this clonotype. The V gene is TRBV6-2 or TRBV6-3, the J gene TRBJ1-1; perhaps TRBD1 as D (5 bases). The CDR3 sequence is 17 residues long. Germline V gene sequence: CDR1 MNHEY, CDR2 SVGEGT. V lost 2 bases to trimming and J lost 1 base, with 17 bases between them. The CDR3 DNA is TGTGCCAGCAGTTACAGCGTTCAGGGTCAAGGGAACACTGAAGCTTTCTTT. This codes for CASSYSVQGQGNTEAFF.

This chain links TRBV7-8 with TRBJ1-1, with D unresolved. V dropped 7 bases and J dropped 3 bases, with 18 bases sitting between them. The length of the CDR3 is 15 residues. The germline V gene encodes CDR1 SGHVS and CDR2 FQNEAQ. CDR3: CASTQTVGSYTEAFF. Here the CDR3 DNA reads TGTGCCAGCACCCAAACCGTAGGGTCTTACACTGAAGCTTTCTTT. Full variable domain (outside the CDR3, taken from reference TRBV7-8 and TRBJ1-1): GAGVSQSPRYKVAKRGQDVALRCDPISGHVSLFWYQQALGQGPEFLTYFQNEAQLDKSGLPSDRFFAERPEGSVSTLKIQRTQQEDSAVYLCASTQTVGSYTEAFFGQGTRLTVV.

The rearrangement joins TRBV5-1 to TRBJ2-2; TRBD1 agrees at 8 bases. Germline V lookup: CDR1 SGHRS, CDR2 YFSETQ. CDR3 size: 16 residues. The V gene end was trimmed by 4 bases and the J gene end by 1 base; junction bases not matched to a gene: 6. The CDR3 reads CASSLRDRRNTGELFF. Written as DNA, the CDR3 is TGCGCCAGCAGCCTCCGGGACAGGAGGAACACCGGGGAGCTGTTTTTT.

This clonotype has at least ten counts. The chain has TRBV29-1 and TRBJ1-1; D unresolved. V was clipped by 6 bases and J by 1 base, with 9 bases between them. CDR1 and CDR2 (germline): SQVTM, ANQGSEA. The CDR3 sequence is 12 residues long. CDR3 amino acids: CSVNPGNTEAFF. The CDR3 DNA reads as TGCAGCGTCAATCCAGGGAACACTGAAGCTTTCTTT.

This clonotype was observed a handful of times. The rearrangement uses TRBV27 and TRBJ2-1, with 8 bases identical to TRBD2. CDR1 and CDR2 from the germline V gene are MNHEY and SMNVEV (reference sequence). CDR3 length equals 15 residues. Trimming took 5 bases from V and 5 from J; bases not matched to a gene: 8. CDR3 sequence: CASSPRGGLHNEQFF. CDR3 nucleotides: TGTGCCAGCAGTCCCCGGGGGGGCCTCCACAATGAGCAGTTCTTC.

This clonotype was found a few times. V is TRBV10-3 and J is TRBJ2-1; 12 bases match TRBD2. The junction had 9 bases not matched to a gene; V was cut back by 4 bases and J by 8 bases. This CDR3 region has 16 residues. Germline CDR1 reads ENHRY; CDR2 reads SYGVKD. This CDR3 reads CAISAGTSGYGDEQFF. Written as DNA, the CDR3 is TGTGCCATCAGTGCCGGGACTAGCGGGTACGGGGATGAGCAGTTCTTC.

The rearrangement links TRBV7-2 to TRBJ2-1; 7 bases match TRBD2. The CDR3 is 17 residues long. Trimming took 2 bases from V and 4 from J; bases not matched to a gene: 11. CDR1 and CDR2 from the germline V gene are SGHTA and FQGNSA. The CDR3: CASSLRIAGAAYNEQFF. The CDR3 DNA reads as TGTGCCAGCAGCTTACGAATAGCGGGCGCCGCTTACAATGAGCAGTTCTTC.

This clonotype was counted many times. The chain recombines TRBV20-1 with TRBJ2-5; 8 positions agree with TRBD2. The CDR3 runs 16 residues. Germline CDR1 reads DFQATT; CDR2 reads SNEGSKA (reference sequence). V dropped 1 base and J dropped 4; count of bases not matched to a gene: 11. CDR3 DNA: TGCAGTGCTAGAGCTCCCGGGACTAGACGTGGAGAGACCCAGTACTTC. It yields the protein CSARAPGTRRGETQYF.

This clonotype occurred a few times. The chain employs TRBV20-1 and TRBJ2-1, with TRBD2 matching over 10 bases. The V gene's germline CDR1 is DFQATT and CDR2 SNEGSKA (reference sequence). V lost 0 bases and J lost 0; bases outside the gene matches: 11. This CDR3 has 19 residues. This chain's CDR3 is CSARDMRAGGGSSYNEQFF. The CDR3, as DNA: TGCAGTGCTAGAGATATGCGAGCGGGGGGGGGCAGCTCCTACAATGAGCAGTTCTTC.

The V and J genes are TRBV20-1 and TRBJ1-1; D not certain. Trimming cost V 3 bases and J 0 bases, with 8 bases left between them. The CDR3 consists of 13 residues. Germline V gene lookup returns CDR1 DFQATT and CDR2 SNEGSKA (reference sequence). CDR3 amino acids: CSASFSLNTEAFF. The CDR3 nucleotides are TGCAGTGCTAGTTTCAGCTTGAACACTGAAGCTTTCTTT.

There are a few counts of this clonotype. J is TRBJ1-1 and V is TRBV12-3 or TRBV12-4; D is undetermined. Trimming took off 6 bases at V and 1 base at J, with 9 bases between the two ends. CDR3 length: 13 amino acids. The CDR3 is CASRSGENTEAFF. The CDR3 nucleotides are TGTGCCAGCAGGTCCGGGGAGAACACTGAAGCTTTCTTT.

This clonotype occurred a few times. V is TRBV7-3 and J is TRBJ2-1; 10 bases line up with TRBD2. V trimming: 4 bases; J trimming: 5 bases; junction bases outside the gene matches: 5. In germline, CDR1 is SGHTA, CDR2 FQGTGA. The CDR3 sequence is 15 residues long. The CDR3 DNA follows: TGTGCCAGCAGCTCACCCACTAGCGGGGACAATGAGCAGTTCTTC. Amino acids: CASSSPTSGDNEQFF.

The table lists this clonotype with a few counts. The junction differs from germline at one of its ends, possibly a read error. The V call is TRBV12-3 or TRBV12-4, the J call TRBJ2-5; D remains unclear. This CDR3 spans 13 amino acids. The CDR3 protein is CASSQLSQEAQYF. In nucleotides, the CDR3 is TGTGCCAGCAGTCAACTTTCCCAAGAGGCCCAGTACTTC.

This chain links TRBV6-1 with TRBJ1-2; tentatively, D is TRBD1 (6 bases). Germline V CDR1 and CDR2: MNHNS, SASEGT. The ends were cut back, 6 bases at V and 6 bases at J, with 14 bases in the middle. The CDR3 has 13 amino acids. The CDR3 is CASSLTGIHGYTF. CDR3 DNA: TGTGCCAGCAGCCTCACAGGGATCCATGGCTACACCTTC.

This clonotype came up a few times. The chain employs TRBV25-1 and TRBJ1-6; D gene unclear. V was trimmed by 3 bases and J by 7 bases, leaving 13 bases between them. The CDR3 is made up of 15 amino acids. Germline V gene data show CDR1 as MGHDK and CDR2 as SYGVNS. The CDR3 reads CASSESMGTNSPLHF. The DNA of the CDR3 is TGTGCCAGCAGTGAGTCGATGGGAACAAATTCACCCCTCCACTTT.

This clonotype came up a few times. The chain couples TRBV20-1 to TRBJ2-1, with TRBD2 matching 10 bases. The CDR3 runs to 15 residues. Germline CDR1 DFQATT, CDR2 SNEGSKA (reference sequence). V was clipped by 6 bases and J by 8 bases; unmatched bases: 13. CDR3 sequence: CSAEKRGGAEDEQFF. In DNA form, the CDR3 reads TGCAGTGCCGAAAAGCGGGGGGGGGCCGAGGATGAGCAGTTCTTC.